This T cell receptor (beta chain) was identified in a study of post-analysis software for immune sequencing data. Whole-study findings and limits: Patients had higher frequencies than controls of a handful of TRBV segments, including TRBV5-6, TRBV5-1 and TRBV20-1.

Regarding this clonotype: Its specificity is unknown.

Built from TCR beta cDNA, the libraries had unique molecular identifiers in them. TCRdb analysed the PCR reads with MiXCR anew, one entry per CDR3 protein. The sample lists hundreds of thousands of distinct CDR3 sequences, more than 50% seen once, with roughly 10% in the top ten. Germline-derived CDR1 and CDR2 are KGHDR and SFDVKD. The V end was cut by 4 bases, the J end by 5 bases, with 15 bases between. There are 15 residues in the CDR3. Sequences were obtained from blood. This clonotype originated in a girl aged 2 to 10 with multiple sclerosis. This chain uses TRBV24-1 with TRBJ2-3, with D possibly being TRBD1 or TRBD2 (5 bases each). The DNA of the CDR3 is TGTGCCACCAGTGACCCGCGAGGGGCAGGAGATACGCAGTATTTT. This translates into CATSDPRGAGDTQYF.